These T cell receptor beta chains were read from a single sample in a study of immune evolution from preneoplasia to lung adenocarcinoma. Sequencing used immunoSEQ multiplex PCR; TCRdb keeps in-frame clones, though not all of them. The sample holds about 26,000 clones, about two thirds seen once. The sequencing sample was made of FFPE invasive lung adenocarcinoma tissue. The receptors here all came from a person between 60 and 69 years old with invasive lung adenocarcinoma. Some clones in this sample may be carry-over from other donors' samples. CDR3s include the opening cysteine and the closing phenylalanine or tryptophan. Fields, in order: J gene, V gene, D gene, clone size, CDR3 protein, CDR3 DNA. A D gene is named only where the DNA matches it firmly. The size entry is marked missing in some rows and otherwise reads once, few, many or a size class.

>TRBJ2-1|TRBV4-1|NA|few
CASSQDHHSGYNEQFF
TGCGCCAGCAGCCAAGATCACCATAGCGGTTACAATGAGCAGTTCTTC
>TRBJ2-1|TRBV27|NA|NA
CASSLLGREANPYNEQFF
TGTGCCAGCAGTTTACTTGGCAGGGAGGCCAATCCCTACAATGAGCAGTTCTTC
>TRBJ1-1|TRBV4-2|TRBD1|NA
CASSYDRGSEAFF
TGTGCCAGCAGCTACGACAGGGGCTCTGAAGCTTTCTTT
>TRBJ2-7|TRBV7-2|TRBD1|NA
CASSLARQGAEQYF
TGTGCCAGCAGCTTAGCGAGACAGGGGGCCGAGCAGTACTTC
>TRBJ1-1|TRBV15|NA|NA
CATSRGTYTEAFF
TGTGCCACCAGCAGAGGGACGTACACTGAAGCTTTCTTT
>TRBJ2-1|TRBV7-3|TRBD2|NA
CASSSLAGGYNEQFF
TGTGCCAGCAGCTCTCTAGCGGGAGGCTACAATGAGCAGTTCTTC
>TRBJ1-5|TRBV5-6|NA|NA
CASSLSGDEQPQHF
TGTGCCAGCAGCTTGTCAGGGGACGAGCAGCCCCAGCATTTT
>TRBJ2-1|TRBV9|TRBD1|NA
CASSISPGTGGNNEQFF
TGTGCCAGCAGCATAAGCCCCGGGACAGGGGGGAACAATGAGCAGTTCTTC
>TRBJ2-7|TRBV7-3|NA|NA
CASSFGPSSNEQYF
TGTGCCAGCAGCTTTGGGCCCTCGAGTAACGAGCAGTACTTC
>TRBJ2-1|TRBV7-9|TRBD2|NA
CASSLSLAGSYNEQFF
TGTGCCAGCAGCCTCTCCCTAGCGGGGTCTTACAATGAGCAGTTCTTC
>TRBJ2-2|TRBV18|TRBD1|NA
CASSLQGPPNTGELFF
TGTGCCAGCTCATTACAGGGGCCCCCGAACACCGGGGAGCTGTTTTTT
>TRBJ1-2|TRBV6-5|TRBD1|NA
CASRRGQAYGYTF
TGTGCCAGCAGGCGAGGACAGGCCTATGGCTACACCTTC
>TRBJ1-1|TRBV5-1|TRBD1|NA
CASSSGTANTEAFF
TGCGCCAGCAGCTCCGGGACAGCGAACACTGAAGCTTTCTTT